A single sample is the source of the 10 T cell receptor beta chains below, sequenced in a study of shared clonotypes between healthy human individuals. TCRdb's copy holds only in-frame clones and misses some; the assay was immunoSEQ multiplex PCR. The sample lists hundreds of thousands of clones; 74% were seen once. Sequenced input: memory CD4+ T cells sorted from blood. Subset defined: CD45RA-negative fraction. The receptors shown here come from a man in his thirties or forties in good health.

This rearrangement joins TRBV5-1 to TRBJ2-3, with a possible D match to TRBD1 (6 bases). Trimming shortened V by 2 bases and J by 0 bases, and 10 bases separated the two germline ends. Germline lookup yields CDR1 SGHRS and CDR2 YFSETQ. The CDR3 contains 15 residues. The CDR3 is CASSLRTESTDTQYF. As DNA, the CDR3 is TGCGCCAGCAGCTTACGGACAGAAAGCACAGATACGCAGTATTTT.

The table lists this clone with a few counts. The chain employs TRBV9 and TRBJ2-2, with TRBD2 matching 7 bases. There are 15 residues in the CDR3. V lost 0 bases, J lost 3 bases, and 2 bases stayed unmatched. Per germline, CDR1 SGDLS and CDR2 YYNGEE. This CDR3 reads CASSVGEGHTGELFF. CDR3 coding DNA: TGTGCCAGCAGCGTAGGGGAGGGCCACACCGGGGAGCTGTTTTTT.

V and J are TRBV7-2 and TRBJ2-1; 9 nucleotides line up with TRBD2. The V segment lost 7 bases and the J segment 4 bases; nucleotides outside the gene matches: 8. The CDR3 sequence is 15 residues long. CDR1 and CDR2 from the germline V gene are SGHTA and FQGNSA. CDR3 sequence (DNA): TGTGCCAGCACCCTCAGACTAGCGGCTTACAATGAGCAGTTCTTC. This encodes CASTLRLAAYNEQFF.

The DNA of the CDR3 is TGTGCCAGCAGCTTATCCAGGGGATCCAATGAGCAGTTCTTC. Protein sequence: CASSLSRGSNEQFF. This chain links TRBV7-4 with TRBJ2-1; D might be TRBD1 (6 bases). CDR1 and CDR2 (germline): SGHVT, SQSDAQ. V lost 2 bases and J lost 6, with 11 bases in between. The CDR3 loop spans 14 amino acids. Complete variable domain (other parts from reference TRBV7-4 and TRBJ2-1): GAGVSQSPRYKVAKRGRDVALRCDSISGHVTLYWYRQTLGQGSEVLTYSQSDAQRDKSGRPSGRFSAERPERSVSTLKIQRTEQGDSAVYLCASSLSRGSNEQFFGPGTRLTVL.

This chain uses TRBV9 with TRBJ2-7; the D gene is possibly TRBD2 (5 bases). The CDR3 runs to 13 residues. Germline V gene sequence: CDR1 SGDLS, CDR2 YYNGEE. Trimming took off 5 bases at V and 4 bases at J, with 13 bases between the two ends. As DNA, the CDR3 is TGTGCCAGCAGTCCAAGGCCGGGATACGAGCAGTACTTC. Protein product: CASSPRPGYEQYF. Drawing the rest from reference TRBV9 and TRBJ2-7, the complete variable domain is DSGVTQTPKHLITATGQRVTLRCSPRSGDLSVYWYQQSLDQGLQFLIQYYNGEERAKGNILERFSAQQFPDLHSELNLSSLELGDSALYFCASSPRPGYEQYFGPGTRLTVT.

V gene TRBV7-2 combines with J gene TRBJ2-1; no definite D call. Between the trimmed V and J ends, which lost 6 bases and 2 bases, there was a span of 14 bases. Per the germline V gene, CDR1 is SGHTA and CDR2 is FQGNSA. This CDR3 region has 15 residues. Here the CDR3 reads CASSLAYGPYNEQFF. As DNA, the CDR3 is TGTGCCAGCAGTCTCGCTTACGGGCCCTACAATGAGCAGTTCTTC.

The rearrangement uses TRBV7-2 and TRBJ1-2; D uncertain. V gave up 2 bases and J gave up 2 bases, with 9 bases separating them. The CDR3 covers 14 residues. The germline gives CDR1 SGHTA, CDR2 FQGNSA. CDR3 region: CASSLRMGNYGYTF. CDR3 nucleotides: TGTGCCAGCAGCTTAAGGATGGGGAACTATGGCTACACCTTC.

The chain is built from TRBV7-2 and TRBJ2-3; the D gene is possibly TRBD2 (5 bases). CDR1 is SGHTA and CDR2 is FQGNSA in the germline V gene. Trimming removed 4 bases from V and 6 bases from J, with 20 bases in between. The CDR3 is 16 residues long. CDR3 sequence: CASSYGVGQVQDTQYF. The CDR3 nucleotides are TGTGCCAGCAGCTACGGGGTAGGGCAGGTGCAGGATACGCAGTATTTT.

V is TRBV27 and J is TRBJ1-4; D is undetermined. CDR1 MNHEY and CDR2 SMNVEV come from the germline V gene (reference sequence). Trimming cost V 2 bases and J 0 bases, with 10 bases left between them. The CDR3 is 16 residues long. The CDR3 coding sequence is TGTGCCAGCAGTTTACCATCTCAGCCAACTAATGAAAAACTGTTTTTT. It specifies CASSLPSQPTNEKLFF.

The chain carries TRBV12-5 and TRBJ1-1, with 9 bases identical to TRBD1. Trimming removed 7 bases from V and 4 bases from J; junction bases left unmatched: 7. The length of the CDR3 is 14 residues. In germline, CDR1 is LGHNT, CDR2 FRNRAP. CDR3 in amino acids: CASASTGGSTEAFF. The CDR3 DNA follows: TGTGCTAGTGCCTCGACAGGGGGAAGCACTGAAGCTTTCTTT.